A single sample gave rise to the 16 T cell receptor beta chains below, sequenced in a study of cytotoxic CD8 clonotypes in ibrutinib-treated CLL. Clones were sequenced by immunoSEQ multiplex PCR, and TCRdb holds only the in-frame ones, with some missing. The sample has approximately 130,000 clones; around 84% are singletons. The sample was PBMCs, taken after 24 months of ibrutinib treatment. These TCRs come from a human donor with chronic lymphocytic leukemia.

CDR3 in amino acids: CASTRNRGNMNTEAFF. CDR3 nucleotides: TGTGCCAGTACCCGCAACCGGGGAAATATGAACACTGAAGCTTTCTTT. This sequence joins TRBV19 and TRBJ1-1; D is undetermined. The CDR3 has 16 residues. Germline CDR1 and CDR2: LNHDA and SQIVND (reference sequence). Trimming removed 7 bases from V and 0 bases from J, with 18 bases in between.

Here the CDR3 DNA reads TGTGCCAGCAGTTACACCCAGGTGTTGAGACACGAGCAGTACTTC. This encodes CASSYTQVLRHEQYF. The chain carries TRBV6-5 and TRBJ2-7; D unclear. The germline V gene encodes CDR1 MNHEY and CDR2 SVGAGI. The CDR3 totals 15 residues. V was shortened by 2 bases and J by 5 bases, with 16 bases between the two germline ends.

V is TRBV28 and J is TRBJ2-7; possible D gene TRBD1, 6 bases. Germline V CDR1 and CDR2: MDHEN, SYDVKM. Trimming shortened V by 4 bases and J by 4 bases, and 20 bases separated the two germline ends. CDR3 length: 16 amino acids. CDR3 in DNA: TGTGCCAGCAGTTCACCTTTGATACAGGGTTTTTACGAGCAGTACTTC. Protein: CASSSPLIQGFYEQYF.

The rearrangement uses TRBV4-3 and TRBJ2-3, with TRBD2 matching over 9 bases. V shed 2 bases, J shed 0 bases, and the junction held 6 bases outside the gene matches. CDR3 length: 17 residues. Germline V lookup: CDR1 LGHNA, CDR2 YSLEER. For the CDR3, the DNA is TGCGCCAGCAGCCAACAAGCTAGCGGGGCCAGCACAGATACGCAGTATTTT. The encoded protein is CASSQQASGASTDTQYF.

This chain connects TRBV7-8 to TRBJ1-1, with D possibly being TRBD1 (6 bases). Germline CDR1 and CDR2: SGHVS and FQNEAQ. V lost 2 bases to trimming and J lost 0 bases, with 10 bases between them. This CDR3 spans 15 amino acids. CDR3 bases: TGTGCCAGCAGCTTAATCTCAGGGGTGAACACTGAAGCTTTCTTT. Translated, it gives CASSLISGVNTEAFF.

This clone was seen a single time. The chain is built from TRBV29-1 and TRBJ1-5; maybe TRBD1 (6 bases). CDR1 and CDR2 from the germline V gene are SQVTM and ANQGSEA. Trimming pared 7 bases from V and 0 bases from J, leaving 16 bases between. The CDR3 sequence is 15 residues long. The CDR3 region is CSAKTGSDSNQPQHF. In DNA, the CDR3 is TGCAGCGCAAAAACAGGGTCTGATAGCAATCAGCCCCAGCATTTT.

This sequence joins TRBV6-1 and TRBJ2-3; D possibly corresponds to TRBD1 (5 bases). V shed 7 bases and J shed 0 bases, with 11 bases lying between them. CDR1 MNHNS and CDR2 SASEGT come from the germline V gene. This CDR3 is 14 amino acids long. The CDR3 protein is CASKTGPSTDTQYF. CDR3 DNA: TGTGCCAGCAAAACAGGTCCTAGCACAGATACGCAGTATTTT.

The CDR3, as DNA: TGTGCCAGCAGTGAGACTCAGGGGTCGTACGAGCAGTACTTC. This encodes CASSETQGSYEQYF. The chain joins TRBV6-1 to TRBJ2-7; maybe TRBD1 (6 bases). The CDR3 covers 14 residues. Looked up from germline, CDR1 is MNHNS and CDR2 is SASEGT. V lost 3 bases to trimming and J lost 4 bases, with 13 bases between them.

V usage is TRBV28 and J usage is TRBJ1-2; TRBD1 matches 9 bases. The germline V gene encodes CDR1 MDHEN and CDR2 SYDVKM. The ends lost 4 bases at V and 3 bases at J; junction bases unmatched: 9. CDR3 length: 16 amino acids. This CDR3 is CASSSEDRGSYYGYTF. CDR3 DNA sequence: TGTGCCAGCAGTTCCGAGGACAGGGGATCCTACTATGGCTACACCTTC.

V is TRBV6-5 and J is TRBJ1-1, with a tentative D call TRBD1 (6 bases). The V and J ends lost 5 bases and 3 bases respectively, with 16 bases between them. The germline CDR1 and CDR2 sequences are MNHEY and SVGAGI. This CDR3 is built from 15 residues. CDR3 amino acids: CASSKYGGGDTEAFF. The DNA of the CDR3 is TGTGCCAGCAGTAAATATGGAGGGGGGGACACTGAAGCTTTCTTT.

V usage is TRBV7-2 and J usage is TRBJ2-1; D gene uncertain. The CDR3 spans 18 residues. Between the trimmed V and J ends, which lost 2 bases and 0 bases, there was a span of 17 bases. Germline-derived CDR1 and CDR2 are SGHTA and FQGNSA. This CDR3 is CASSLSIHARLSYNEQFF. The CDR3 nucleotides are TGTGCCAGCAGCTTATCAATACACGCCCGCCTCTCCTACAATGAGCAGTTCTTC.

The chain couples TRBV7-9 to TRBJ1-4, with a possible D match to TRBD1 (6 bases). Germline V lookup: CDR1 SEHNR, CDR2 FQNEAQ (reference sequence). This CDR3 spans 15 amino acids. Trimming left V 4 bases short and J 11 bases short, with 20 bases between. DNA for the CDR3: TGTGCCAGCAGCTCAACCCAGGGGAAGGGGGGGAAACTGTTTTTT. Residues: CASSSTQGKGGKLFF.

The chain is built from TRBV29-1 and TRBJ2-2; 10 bases match TRBD1. Germline-derived CDR1 and CDR2 are SQVTM and ANQGSEA. J lost 6 bases, V lost 6 bases, and 7 bases had no gene match. This CDR3 has 14 residues. The chain's CDR3 is CSVGDRGRAGELFF. CDR3 in DNA: TGCAGCGTCGGGGACAGGGGTCGTGCCGGGGAGCTGTTTTTT.

CDR3 nucleotides: TGCGCCAGCAGTCCCCGGGGAGGGGACGAAAAACTGTTTTTT. Protein: CASSPRGGDEKLFF. The J gene is TRBJ1-4, the V gene TRBV10-2; a possible D gene is TRBD1 (5 bases). Trimming removed 5 bases at V and 8 bases at J, with 15 bases between. CDR1 and CDR2 from the germline V gene are WSHSY and SAAADI. The CDR3 extends over 14 amino acids.

This rearrangement joins TRBV11-1 to TRBJ2-3; 12 bases agree with TRBD2. Trimming removed 5 bases from V and 2 bases from J; junction bases left unmatched: 5. There are 16 residues in the CDR3. Germline V gene data show CDR1 as SGHAT and CDR2 as FQDESV (reference sequence). Written as DNA, the CDR3 is TGTGCCAGCAGCGCCCGACTAGCGGGGGACACAGATACGCAGTATTTT. This encodes CASSARLAGDTDTQYF.

The chain uses TRBV20-1 and TRBJ1-5; D possibly corresponds to TRBD1 (5 bases). Germline CDR1 is DFQATT and CDR2 is SNEGSKA (reference sequence). CDR3 length: 11 amino acids. V was cut by 2 bases and J by 6 bases, with 5 bases left in between. The CDR3 DNA reads as TGCAGTGCTAGACAGGGTCAGCCCCAGCATTTT. It yields the protein CSARQGQPQHF.